Listed below are T cell receptor beta chains from one sample, sequenced in a study of T cell repertoires and Cas9 in healthy adults. This table comes from immunoSEQ multiplex PCR, and its TCRdb copy is limited to in-frame clones, with some not included. The profile shows approximately 21,000 clones, 90% of them singletons. The specimen sequenced was CD4+ effector T cells (CD127+, CD25-, CD137-, CD154-) from PBMCs; culture status not recorded. The receptors were gathered from a human donor in good health. CDR3s include the opening cysteine and the closing phenylalanine or tryptophan. A D gene is named only where the DNA matches it firmly. The listing skips clone size in some rows; elsewhere it reads once, few, many or a size class.

D: NA
size: NA
J: TRBJ2-2
V: TRBV5-6
DNA: TGTGCCAGCAGCTTTATCCGGGTTCTGGGCCTAGAAAACACCGGGGAGCTGTTTTTT
CDR3: CASSFIRVLGLENTGELFF

D: TRBD2
size: NA
J: TRBJ2-2
V: TRBV6-5
DNA: TGTGCCAGCGGAGCAGGACTAGAAACCGGGGAGCTGTTTTTT
CDR3: CASGAGLETGELFF

D: NA
size: NA
J: TRBJ1-4
V: TRBV6-1
DNA: TGTGCCAGCAGTGAATCGTATCCGGGTAATTACGAAAAACTGTTTTTT
CDR3: CASSESYPGNYEKLFF

D: NA
size: NA
J: TRBJ2-1
V: TRBV7-8
DNA: TGTGCCAGCAGCGCAGACCTACCCTCCTACAATGAGCAGTTCTTC
CDR3: CASSADLPSYNEQFF

D: NA
size: NA
J: TRBJ2-3
V: TRBV7-2
DNA: TGTGCCAGCCGGGCGGCGGGGCGGAACCCAGATACGCAGTATTTT
CDR3: CASRAAGRNPDTQYF

D: NA
size: NA
J: TRBJ2-5
V: TRBV5-5
DNA: TGTGCCAGCAGCGTCTTGACTGGACAAGAGACCCAGTACTTC
CDR3: CASSVLTGQETQYF

D: NA
size: NA
J: TRBJ1-4
V: TRBV4-1
DNA: TGCGCCAGCAGCCAAGATATTAGGGGACTTACTAATGAAAAACTGTTTTTT
CDR3: CASSQDIRGLTNEKLFF

D: NA
size: once
J: TRBJ2-7
V: TRBV28
DNA: TGTGCCAGCAGTGGGCGGGGCACCTTGCTCTCCTACGAGCAGTACTTC
CDR3: CASSGRGTLLSYEQYF

D: NA
size: once
J: TRBJ1-1
V: TRBV20-1
DNA: TGCAGTGCTAATGGAAGAGGAGCTTTCTTT
CDR3: CSANGRGAFF

D: NA
size: NA
J: TRBJ2-2
V: TRBV5-1
DNA: TGCGCCAGCAGCCGGGCGGCGAACACCGGGGAGCTGTTTTTT
CDR3: CASSRAANTGELFF

D: TRBD1
size: NA
J: TRBJ2-5
V: TRBV6-1
DNA: TGTGCCAGCACCGTCGGGACAGCCCAAGAGACCCAGTACTTC
CDR3: CASTVGTAQETQYF

D: NA
size: NA
J: TRBJ1-5
V: TRBV6-1
DNA: TGTGCCAGCAGCGCCACAGGGAGTTATCAGCCCCAGCATTTT
CDR3: CASSATGSYQPQHF

D: TRBD2
size: once
J: TRBJ2-1
V: TRBV6-5
DNA: TGTGCCAGCAGTTACCGGGTAGCGGGGACAAATGAGCAGTTCTTC
CDR3: CASSYRVAGTNEQFF

D: NA
size: few
J: TRBJ1-4
V: TRBV12-2
DNA: TGTGCAAAAACAGGGGCTCTTAATGAAAAACTGTTTTTT
CDR3: CAKTGALNEKLFF

D: NA
size: NA
J: TRBJ1-3
V: TRBV5-4
DNA: TGTGCCAGCGGCCTCGGACCGGTCTCTGGAAACACCATATATTTT
CDR3: CASGLGPVSGNTIYF

D: NA
size: NA
J: TRBJ1-2
V: TRBV7-9
DNA: TGTGCCAGCAGCCCCTTAAACTCAGTAGACTATGGCTACACCTTC
CDR3: CASSPLNSVDYGYTF

D: TRBD1
size: NA
J: TRBJ1-2
V: TRBV7-2
DNA: TGTGCCAGCAGCCACGACAGGGCTCTCAGTGGCTACACCTTC
CDR3: CASSHDRALSGYTF

D: NA
size: NA
J: TRBJ2-7
V: TRBV2
DNA: TGTGCCAGCATGGAGAAGCTTCTTTCCTACGAGCAGTACTTC
CDR3: CASMEKLLSYEQYF

D: TRBD1
size: NA
J: TRBJ2-3
V: TRBV7-8
DNA: TGTGCCAGCAGCCCCGAGGGACAGGGGTTTTTAGATACGCAGTATTTT
CDR3: CASSPEGQGFLDTQYF

D: NA
size: NA
J: TRBJ2-2
V: TRBV6-6
DNA: TGTGCCAGCAGTTACCCGGGGGATAAAACCGGGGAGCTGTTTTTT
CDR3: CASSYPGDKTGELFF